These 21 T cell receptor beta chains were sequenced from one sample in a study of blood T cell repertoires in COVID-19. The method was immunoSEQ multiplex PCR; TCRdb's version includes in-frame clones alone and lacks a portion of them. Here the sample spans some 230,000 clones, about four fifths being singletons. Specimen: peripheral blood. These receptors were obtained from a woman aged 55-69 years with acute or convalescent COVID-19.

V and J are TRBV19 and TRBJ2-3; 7 bases are shared with TRBD2. With V trimmed by 9 bases and J by 3 bases, 9 bases remained unmatched. The length of the CDR3 is 14 residues. Germline V gene lookup returns CDR1 LNHDA and CDR2 SQIVND (reference sequence). CDR3: CASKTSSATDTQYF. The CDR3 region has the DNA TGTGCCAGCAAGACTAGCTCGGCGACAGATACGCAGTATTTT.

The J gene is TRBJ1-2, the V gene TRBV6-2 or TRBV6-3, with D uncertain. This CDR3 comprises 15 residues. V was shortened by 6 bases and J by 4 bases, with 18 bases between the two germline ends. The germline CDR1 and CDR2 sequences are MNHEY and SVGEGT. The CDR3 reads CASSPPPRAFYGYTF. The DNA for the CDR3 is TGTGCCAGCAGCCCTCCCCCGCGGGCGTTCTATGGCTACACCTTC.

This chain joins TRBV6-5 and TRBJ2-7, with 9 bases fitting TRBD1. CDR3 length: 12 amino acids. V was clipped by 8 bases and J by 6 bases; unmatched bases: 5. The germline CDR1 and CDR2 sequences are MNHEY and SVGAGI. The CDR3 loop reads CASGTGTPEQYF. CDR3 nucleotide sequence: TGTGCCAGCGGGACAGGGACCCCCGAGCAGTACTTC.

This chain uses TRBV10-1 with TRBJ1-1, with 9 bases that match TRBD1. The CDR3 contains 13 residues. V lost 8 bases, J lost 2 bases, and 3 bases stayed unmatched. In germline, CDR1 is WNHNN, CDR2 SYGVQD (reference sequence). CDR3 in amino acids: CASPGQGNTEAFF. CDR3 sequence (DNA): TGCGCCAGCCCGGGACAGGGAAACACTGAAGCTTTCTTT.

The chain carries TRBV6-5 and TRBJ1-1; 8 bases match TRBD1. The J segment lost 10 bases and the V segment lost 4 bases, leaving 8 bases of the junction unmatched. This CDR3 is 13 amino acids long. Germline V lookup: CDR1 MNHEY, CDR2 SVGAGI. The CDR3 is CASSLDREALAFF. In nucleotides, the CDR3 is TGTGCCAGCAGTTTGGACAGGGAGGCTCTAGCTTTCTTT.

CDR3 sequence (DNA): TGTGCCAGCTCGACACCGTCGGGACAGTTCCACGAGCAGTACTTC. As protein: CASSTPSGQFHEQYF. The V and J genes are TRBV18 and TRBJ2-7, with 7 nucleotides matching TRBD1. Germline V gene data show CDR1 as KGHSH and CDR2 as LQKENI. The CDR3 totals 15 residues. The J segment lost 5 bases and the V segment lost 6 bases, leaving 13 bases of the junction unmatched.

This chain joins TRBV5-4 and TRBJ2-1; no clear D gene. The CDR3 runs to 13 residues. The V gene's germline CDR1 is SGHNT and CDR2 YYREEE (reference sequence). Between the trimmed V and J ends, which lost 1 base and 8 bases, there was a span of 10 bases. CDR3 in DNA: TGTGCCAGCAGCTTGTTTAGCTCCTATGAGCAGTTCTTC. Translation gives CASSLFSSYEQFF. Combining the CDR3 with reference TRBV5-4 and TRBJ2-1 gives the whole variable domain ETGVTQSPTHLIKTRGQQVTLRCSSQSGHNTVSWYQQALGQGPQFIFQYYREEENGRGNFPPRFSGLQFPNYSSELNVNALELDDSALYLCASSLFSSYEQFFGPGTRLTVL.

The rearrangement joins TRBV19 to TRBJ2-1; perhaps TRBD2 as D (5 bases). Germline CDR1 LNHDA, CDR2 SQIVND (reference sequence). Trimming removed 3 bases at V and 0 bases at J, with 27 bases between. The CDR3 extends over 21 amino acids. In nucleotides, the CDR3 is TGTGCCAGTAGTATTGGGTTGGCTAGCCGGAACTCTTTGAGCTCCTACAATGAGCAGTTCTTC. It is translated as CASSIGLASRNSLSSYNEQFF. Looking up the rest from reference TRBV19 and TRBJ2-1 gives the full variable domain: DGGITQSPKYLFRKEGQNVTLSCEQNLNHDAMYWYRQDPGQGLRLIYYSQIVNDFQKGDIAEGYSVSREKKESFPLTVTSAQKNPTAFYLCASSIGLASRNSLSSYNEQFFGPGTRLTVL.

This rearrangement joins TRBV5-1 to TRBJ2-3, with 11 bases identical to TRBD2. Germline V gene data show CDR1 as SGHRS and CDR2 as YFSETQ. CDR3 size: 17 residues. The V gene end was trimmed by 4 bases and the J gene end by 2 bases; junction bases not matched to a gene: 9. The CDR3 loop is CASSDVASGGFTDTQYF. In nucleotides, the CDR3 is TGCGCCAGCAGCGATGTGGCTAGCGGGGGGTTCACAGATACGCAGTATTTT. Together with reference TRBV5-1 and TRBJ2-3, the CDR3 gives the full variable domain: KAGVTQTPRYLIKTRGQQVTLSCSPISGHRSVSWYQQTPGQGLQFLFEYFSETQRNKGNFPGRFSGRQFSNSRSEMNVSTLELGDSALYLCASSDVASGGFTDTQYFGPGTRLTVL.

This rearrangement joins TRBV24-1 to TRBJ2-3, with unresolved D. V was pared by 7 bases and J by 6 bases, with 13 bases between. Germline V gene data show CDR1 as KGHDR and CDR2 as SFDVKD. The CDR3 has 13 residues. The CDR3 region has the DNA TGTGCCACCAGCCGCAACGTCGGTGATACGCAGTATTTT. This translates into CATSRNVGDTQYF.

The CDR3 sequence is CADPTGFYGYTF. The CDR3 DNA is TGCGCCGACCCAACAGGGTTTTATGGCTACACCTTC. The chain couples TRBV23-1 to TRBJ1-2, with D tentatively TRBD1 (6 bases). TRBV23-1 belongs to the ORF category, with a function that is uncertain. The CDR3 length is 12 residues. V was trimmed by 11 bases and J by 5 bases, leaving 15 bases between them.

The CDR3 DNA reads as TGTGCCAGCAGTTTAAACAGGGGGGCTGAAGCTTTCTTT. Amino acids: CASSLNRGAEAFF. This chain links TRBV12-3 or TRBV12-4 with TRBJ1-1; 8 bases line up with TRBD1. The CDR3 runs to 13 residues. The V and J ends lost 2 bases and 6 bases, in that order; junction bases with no gene match: 2.

The rearrangement joins TRBV7-2 to TRBJ1-3, with D unclear. Germline V gives CDR1 SGHTA, CDR2 FQGNSA. This CDR3 is 15 amino acids long. V was clipped by 5 bases and J by 0 bases, with 11 bases between them. CDR3 DNA: TGTGCCAGCAGCCTCGGAGGTGTCTCTGGAAACACCATATATTTT. It yields the protein CASSLGGVSGNTIYF.

This clone was observed a handful of times. The CDR3 spells CAWSVRERGEQFF. CDR3 coding DNA: TGTGCCTGGAGTGTACGAGAGCGGGGCGAGCAGTTCTTC. The chain has TRBV30 and TRBJ2-1; TRBD2 matches 7 bases. Per the germline V gene, CDR1 is GTSNPN and CDR2 is SVGIG (reference sequence). Trimming cost V 0 bases and J 10 bases; bases outside gene matches: 6. CDR3 length: 13 residues. The full variable domain, in which reference TRBV30 and TRBJ2-1 provide the parts outside the CDR3, is SQTIHQWPATLVQPVGSPLSLECTVEGTSNPNLYWYRQAAGRGLQLLFYSVGIGQISSEVPQNLSASRPQDRQFILSSKKLLLSDSGFYLCAWSVRERGEQFFGPGTRLTVL.

This clone occurred a few times. This chain joins TRBV6-5 and TRBJ1-3, with D maybe TRBD1 (6 bases). CDR3 length equals 14 residues. CDR1 and CDR2 from the germline V gene are MNHEY and SVGAGI. V was clipped by 6 bases and J by 4 bases, with 13 bases between them. Here the CDR3 reads CASRFLQGGNTIYF. The CDR3 DNA is TGTGCCAGCAGATTTTTACAGGGAGGAAACACCATATATTTT.

The V gene is TRBV5-1, the J gene TRBJ2-3, with 8 bases aligning to TRBD2. Germline trimming cut 3 bases from V and 7 bases from J; bases unmatched to any gene: 10. The germline V gene has CDR1 SGHRS and CDR2 YFSETQ. The CDR3 sequence is 15 residues long. The chain's CDR3 is CASSSGGSGGNTQYF. The DNA for the CDR3 is TGCGCCAGCAGCTCTGGGGGGAGCGGGGGAAATACGCAGTATTTT.

The rearrangement uses TRBV2 and TRBJ1-1; a possible D gene is TRBD1 (6 bases). The V end lost 5 bases, the J end lost 6 bases, and 16 bases lay between the germline ends. Germline CDR1 reads SNHLY; CDR2 reads FYNNEI. This CDR3 contains 14 residues. CDR3 amino acids: CASSLQGTVAEAFF. The CDR3 coding sequence is TGTGCCAGCAGTTTACAGGGCACCGTTGCTGAAGCTTTCTTT.

This clone has more than one count but fewer than ten. The CDR3 DNA is TGCGCCAGCATGCCTGGGGGGTCGGGCGACAATGAGCAGTTCTTC. Protein product: CASMPGGSGDNEQFF. The chain employs TRBV5-1 and TRBJ2-1; tentatively, D is TRBD2 (6 bases). Between the trimmed V and J ends, which lost 6 bases and 5 bases, there was a span of 18 bases. CDR1 is SGHRS and CDR2 is YFSETQ in the germline V gene. The CDR3 is 15 amino acids.

The rearrangement uses TRBV9 and TRBJ1-1; D not resolved. The CDR3 covers 14 residues. Germline values: CDR1 SGDLS, CDR2 YYNGEE. The V end was cut by 0 bases, the J end by 4 bases, with 10 bases between. Here the CDR3 DNA reads TGTGCCAGCAGCGTAGTATATGGGCGCACTGAAGCTTTCTTT. Protein product: CASSVVYGRTEAFF.

The chain couples TRBV27 to TRBJ1-1, with no clear D. V dropped 7 bases and J dropped 8 bases, with 17 bases sitting between them. There are 13 residues in the CDR3. Looked up from germline, CDR1 is MNHEY and CDR2 is SMNVEV (reference sequence). The CDR3, as DNA: TGTGCCAGCATGAGCCTGGGGAGAACCGAAGCTTTCTTT. This gives the protein CASMSLGRTEAFF.

This rearrangement joins TRBV21-1 to TRBJ1-4; the D call TRBD1 from the table was never checked on the DNA. TRBV21-1 is listed as a pseudogene. This CDR3 region has 16 residues. CDR3 DNA: TGTGCCAGCAGCAAACTTGGGCAGGGAACTAATGAAAAACTGTTTTTT. Its translation is CASSKLGQGTNEKLFF.